Listed below are T cell receptor beta chains from one sample, sequenced in a study of vaccination effects on CD4 cells after COVID-19. Generated by immunoSEQ multiplex PCR, the TCRdb table keeps only in-frame clones and is missing some. Here the sample spans about 76,000 clones, over 60% being singletons. These receptors have no known antigen. The sequences come from CD4+ T cells from PBMCs cultured without peptide, collected before COVID-19 vaccination. These TCRs come from a human donor who received a COVID-19 vaccine. Each CDR3 is given with its conserved first and last residue. D genes are given only for firm matches. Only part of the rows carry a size: once, few, many, or a class if the clone is expanded.

J gene	V gene	clone size	D gene	CDR3 DNA	CDR3 protein
TRBJ1-4	TRBV7-6	NA	TRBD1	TGTGCCAGCAGCTTAGTAGGGACAGGGGATGAAAAACTGTTTTTT	CASSLVGTGDEKLFF
TRBJ1-1	TRBV5-1	NA	TRBD1	TGCGCCAGCAGCTTGGATCCAGGGGGATCTGGTACTGAAGCTTTCTTT	CASSLDPGGSGTEAFF
TRBJ1-6	TRBV25-1	few	TRBD1	TGTGCCAGCAGGTCCGGACAGGGAAGTAGATCACCCCTCCACTTT	CASRSGQGSRSPLHF
TRBJ2-5	TRBV27	NA	NA	TGTGCCAGCAGTTTAGAGTCAGCTGAAGAGACCCAGTACTTC	CASSLESAEETQYF
TRBJ1-2	TRBV11-2	NA	TRBD1	TGTGCCAGCAGCGGGTACGACAGGGCACGATATGGCTACACCTTC	CASSGYDRARYGYTF
TRBJ1-2	TRBV7-2	NA	TRBD1	TGTGCCAGCAGCTTAGGGGGGGGCAGGGGGCCTGGCTACACCTTC	CASSLGGGRGPGYTF
TRBJ1-5	TRBV6-1	NA	NA	TGTGCCAGCAGTGAAGCGAACAGCGGCAATCAGCCCCAGCATTTT	CASSEANSGNQPQHF
TRBJ2-2	TRBV11-2	NA	TRBD2	TGTGCCAGCAGCTTATTAGCGGGGGGTAACACCGGGGAGCTGTTTTTT	CASSLLAGGNTGELFF
TRBJ1-5	TRBV18	few	NA	TGTGCCAGCTCACCACAGGGGACTAATCAGCCCCAGCATTTT	CASSPQGTNQPQHF
TRBJ1-3	TRBV5-1	NA	NA	TGCGCCAGCAGCTTGGAAGGGAGCTCTGGAAACACCATATATTTT	CASSLEGSSGNTIYF
TRBJ1-6	TRBV30	NA	NA	TGTGCCTGGAGCTACTCAGGGCTATGGAATTCACCCCTCCACTTT	CAWSYSGLWNSPLHF
TRBJ1-5	TRBV18	NA	TRBD1	TGTGCCAGCTCACCCGACAGGGGACTTCAGCCCCAGCATTTT	CASSPDRGLQPQHF
TRBJ1-3	TRBV15	NA	NA	TGTGCCACCAGCGCCGACAGGCCGTTCTCTGGAAACACCATATATTTT	CATSADRPFSGNTIYF
TRBJ2-5	TRBV24-1	NA	TRBD2	TGTGCCACCAGTGATCCTAAGCCGGGACTAGCGGGGGGGAAAGAGACCCAGTACTTC	CATSDPKPGLAGGKETQYF
TRBJ2-3	TRBV18	NA	TRBD1	TGTGCCAGCTCGGCGACAGGGGTTGGGGCAGATACGCAGTATTTT	CASSATGVGADTQYF
TRBJ1-5	TRBV6-5	NA	NA	TGTGCCAGCAGTACGGAAGGGAACCAGCCCCAGCATTTT	CASSTEGNQPQHF
TRBJ1-2	TRBV12-3/TRBV12-4	NA	NA	TGTGCCAGCAGTCCTCAATATAGCTACACCTTC	CASSPQYSYTF
TRBJ2-5	TRBV9	NA	NA	TGTGCCAGCAGCGAGGGGGGGGGACAGCTAGAGACCCAGTACTTC	CASSEGGGQLETQYF
TRBJ1-2	TRBV6-5	NA	NA	TGTGCCAGCACTGGAGAGGGCTATGGCTACACCTTC	CASTGEGYGYTF
TRBJ1-2	TRBV3-1/TRBV3-2	NA	NA	TGTGCCAGCAGCCAAGAAGCGGAGTTTAGTGGCTACACCTTC	CASSQEAEFSGYTF
TRBJ1-5	TRBV19	NA	NA	TGTGCCAGTAGCCCGGACAGTCGGGGCAATCAGCCCCAGCATTTT	CASSPDSRGNQPQHF
TRBJ2-5	TRBV12-5	NA	TRBD2	TGTGCTAGTGGTTTATCAGAGAGACTAGCCCGGGCCGAGACCCAGTACTTC	CASGLSERLARAETQYF
TRBJ2-5	TRBV6-1	NA	TRBD1	TGTGCCAGCAGTGAGCGAACAGGGGGCAAGGAGACCCAGTACTTC	CASSERTGGKETQYF
TRBJ1-2	TRBV24-1	few	NA	TGTGCCACCAGTGATTATCCCAACTATGGCTACACCTTC	CATSDYPNYGYTF
TRBJ2-5	TRBV12-3/TRBV12-4	NA	NA	TGTGCCAGCAGTTTGAGGCTCGCGGAGACCCAGTACTTC	CASSLRLAETQYF
TRBJ2-6	TRBV28	NA	TRBD1	TGTGCCAGCAGTCCAAACAGGGGGGCATCCGGGGCCAACGTCCTGACTTTC	CASSPNRGASGANVLTF
TRBJ2-1	TRBV24-1	few	NA	TGTGCCACCAGTGATACAGACAGGGAGCAGTTCTTC	CATSDTDREQFF
TRBJ2-5	TRBV6-6	NA	TRBD2	TGTGCCAGCAGTTACGGGGGGGGGACCCAAGAGACCCAGTACTTC	CASSYGGGTQETQYF
TRBJ2-3	TRBV29-1	NA	NA	TGCAGCGTTGACGGGGGTGCAGATACGCAGTATTTT	CSVDGGADTQYF
TRBJ2-2	TRBV2	few	NA	TGTGCCAGCAGCGGGCTGGGGGCTTTAAGCGGCGGGGAGCTGTTTTTT	CASSGLGALSGGELFF
TRBJ2-4	TRBV30	NA	NA	TGTGCCTGGAGTCCCCCGGGCGGTTTTGGGGACATTCAGTACTTC	CAWSPPGGFGDIQYF
TRBJ2-4	TRBV7-2	NA	TRBD2	TGTGCCAGCAGCCGCCGGGGGGTAGCCAAAAACATTCAGTACTTC	CASSRRGVAKNIQYF
TRBJ1-3	TRBV7-8	NA	TRBD1	TGTGCCAGCAGCTGGGACAGGGGGGCGAAGAACACCATATATTTT	CASSWDRGAKNTIYF
TRBJ1-6	TRBV27	NA	NA	TGTGCCACCAAGAACTCCTATAATTCACCCCTCCACTTT	CATKNSYNSPLHF
TRBJ1-2	TRBV24-1	once	TRBD1	TGTGCCACCAGTGATTCTGCACCCCCGGGACAGCTGAACTATGGCTACACCTTC	CATSDSAPPGQLNYGYTF
TRBJ2-1	TRBV2	NA	NA	TGTGCCAGCTCGTGGCAGGGAAGGAATGAGCAGTTCTTC	CASSWQGRNEQFF
TRBJ1-5	TRBV30	NA	NA	TGTGCCTGGAGTCGGGGAAATAGCAATCAGCCCCAGCATTTT	CAWSRGNSNQPQHF
TRBJ1-1	TRBV5-1	NA	NA	TGCGCCAGCAGCTTACCCATGGCCACTGAAGCTTTCTTT	CASSLPMATEAFF
TRBJ2-1	TRBV20-1	few	TRBD2	TGCAGTGCCAGACTAGCGAATGAGCAGTTCTTC	CSARLANEQFF
TRBJ1-6	TRBV5-1	few	NA	TGCGCCAGCAGCTTGTCCACAGCAGGGGATAATTCACCCCTCCACTTT	CASSLSTAGDNSPLHF